This T cell receptor beta chain was documented in a study of CD8+CD57+ T cells in acquired aplastic anemia. Study-level results: Overlapping CD8+ CDR3 repertoires of patients and controls contained under 30 shared sequences. Patients did not significantly differ from controls in CD8+ Simpson's diversity.

With regard to this clonotype: Its antigen is currently unknown.

Genomic DNA, the template, was used for profiling of the TCR beta VDJ and CDR3. TCRdb re-derived calls from the reads in MiXCR, one entry per CDR3 protein. The sample has fewer than 200,000 distinct CDR3 sequences, about three fifths seen once; the top ten hold 45% to 55%. In germline, CDR1 is SNHLY, CDR2 FYNNEI. Trimming took off 1 base at V and 4 bases at J, with 13 bases between the two ends. The CDR3 has 15 amino acids. Sequenced sample: sorted CD4+, CD8+, or CD8+CD57+ T cells (not recorded which) from PBMCs. The rearrangement joins TRBV2 to TRBJ2-5; tentatively, D is TRBD1 (6 bases). This clonotype was obtained from a human donor in good health. In DNA form, the CDR3 reads TGTGCCAGCAGTGAAGTCCCCCGGACAGCAGAGACCCAGTACTTC. It translates to CASSEVPRTAETQYF.